The present entry profiles one T cell receptor beta chain with its context. What it binds is unknown. These data belong to a study of T cells in localized non-small cell lung cancer. General study findings and limits: Sequence data derive from only one tumor region, so heterogeneity remains possible. Median about 58 top-100 tumor clones were shared with paired adjacent lung. A raised T cell density in blood coincided with lengthier overall survival. Uninvolved adjacent lung showed higher T cell clonality than tumor.

The CDR3 is 14 amino acids. V gave up 10 bases and J gave up 2 bases, with 15 bases separating them. The V gene's germline CDR1 is SGHTA and CDR2 FQGNSA. Sequenced by immunoSEQ multiplex PCR; TCRdb stores in-frame clones only, minus some. The data show roughly 33,000 clones, almost 90% seen once. This sample comprised peripheral blood, obtained before any cancer treatment. V usage is TRBV7-2 and J usage is TRBJ1-3; D is undetermined. This TCR was sampled from a woman aged 35 to 70 with stage I lung adenocarcinoma. CDR3 loop: CATPMVIPGNTIYF. CDR3 bases: TGTGCCACCCCAATGGTGATTCCTGGAAACACCATATATTTT.